This TCR beta chain was found in a study of OX40 agonist ivuxolimab in advanced cancers. Study context: Patients were given ivuxolimab, an antibody that agonizes OX40 (CD134). At 0.01 to 10 mg/kg, ivuxolimab was administered intravenously to patients every 2 weeks. Patients were 82.7% male with ages about 20 to 79, mean roughly 64. Findings and caveats of the study: Low normalized T-cell clonal expansion was also seen in some nonresponders.

On this clone itself: Its antigen remains unknown.

Produced via immunoSEQ multiplex PCR; TCRdb's table is partial and in-frame only. Of around 63,000 clones listed, more than 80% were seen once; the top ten hold 10% to 14%. Germline CDR1 is SGHDT and CDR2 is YYEEEE. The CDR3 runs 13 residues. Trimming shortened V by 5 bases and J by 4 bases, and 13 bases separated the two germline ends. Material: CD4+ or CD8+ T cells sorted from blood, obtained in a trial of the OX40 agonist ivuxolimab. This TCR derives from an adult with an advanced solid tumor such as melanoma, head and neck, liver or kidney cancer. The chain is built from TRBV5-6 and TRBJ2-7; tentatively, D is TRBD2 (5 bases). CDR3 sequence: CASSRASIYEQYF. The CDR3 coding sequence is TGTGCCAGCAGTCGGGCTAGCATTTACGAGCAGTACTTC.